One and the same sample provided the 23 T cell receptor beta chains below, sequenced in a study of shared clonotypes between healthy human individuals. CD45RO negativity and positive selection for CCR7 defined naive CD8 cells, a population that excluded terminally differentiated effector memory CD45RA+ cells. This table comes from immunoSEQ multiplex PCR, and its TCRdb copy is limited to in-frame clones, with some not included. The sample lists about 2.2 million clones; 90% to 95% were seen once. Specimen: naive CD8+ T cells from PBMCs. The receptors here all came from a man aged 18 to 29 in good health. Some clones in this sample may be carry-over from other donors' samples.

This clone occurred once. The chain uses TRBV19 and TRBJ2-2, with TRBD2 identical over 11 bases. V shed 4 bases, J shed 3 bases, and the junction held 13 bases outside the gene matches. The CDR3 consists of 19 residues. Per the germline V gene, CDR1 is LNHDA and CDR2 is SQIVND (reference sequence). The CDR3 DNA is TGTGCCAGTAGTAGAATTTCGGGTAGCGGGAGGGCCCACACCGGGGAGCTGTTTTTT. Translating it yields CASSRISGSGRAHTGELFF.

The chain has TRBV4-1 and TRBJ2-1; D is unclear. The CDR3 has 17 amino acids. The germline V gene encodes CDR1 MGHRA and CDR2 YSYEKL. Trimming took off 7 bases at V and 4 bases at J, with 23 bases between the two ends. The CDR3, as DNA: TGCGCCAGCACCCAGACGAGGCCCCAAACCCCATACAATGAGCAGTTCTTC. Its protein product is CASTQTRPQTPYNEQFF.

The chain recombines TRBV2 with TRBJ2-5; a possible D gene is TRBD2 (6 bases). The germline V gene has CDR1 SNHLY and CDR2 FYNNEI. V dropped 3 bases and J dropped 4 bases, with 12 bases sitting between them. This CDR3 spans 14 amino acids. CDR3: CASSDTWGVETQYF. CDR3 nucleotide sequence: TGTGCCAGCAGTGATACCTGGGGGGTAGAGACCCAGTACTTC.

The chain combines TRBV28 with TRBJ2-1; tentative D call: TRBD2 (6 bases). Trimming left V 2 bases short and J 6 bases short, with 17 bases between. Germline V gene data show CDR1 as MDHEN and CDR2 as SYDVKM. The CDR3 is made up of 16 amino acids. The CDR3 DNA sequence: TGTGCCAGCAGTTTACAAACTAGCCTTTCGGGCAATGAGCAGTTCTTC. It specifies CASSLQTSLSGNEQFF.

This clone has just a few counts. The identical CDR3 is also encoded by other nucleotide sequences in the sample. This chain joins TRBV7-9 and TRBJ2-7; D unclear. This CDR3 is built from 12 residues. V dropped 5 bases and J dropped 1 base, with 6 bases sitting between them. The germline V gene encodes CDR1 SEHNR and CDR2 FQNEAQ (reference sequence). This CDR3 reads CASSQGSYEQYF. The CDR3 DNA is TGTGCCAGCAGCCAAGGGTCCTACGAGCAGTACTTC.

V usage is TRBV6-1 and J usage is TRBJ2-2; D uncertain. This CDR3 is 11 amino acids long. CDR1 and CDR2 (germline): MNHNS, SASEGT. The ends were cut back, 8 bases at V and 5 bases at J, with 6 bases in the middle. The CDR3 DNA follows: TGTGCCAGCTCTGTTACCGGGGAGCTGTTTTTT. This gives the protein CASSVTGELFF.

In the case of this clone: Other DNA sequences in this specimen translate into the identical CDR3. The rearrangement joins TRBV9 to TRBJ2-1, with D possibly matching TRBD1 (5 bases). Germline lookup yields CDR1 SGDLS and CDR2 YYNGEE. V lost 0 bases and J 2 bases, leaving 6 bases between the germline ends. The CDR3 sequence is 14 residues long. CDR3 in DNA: TGTGCCAGCAGCGTAGGCAGGGCCTACAATGAGCAGTTCTTC. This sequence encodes CASSVGRAYNEQFF.

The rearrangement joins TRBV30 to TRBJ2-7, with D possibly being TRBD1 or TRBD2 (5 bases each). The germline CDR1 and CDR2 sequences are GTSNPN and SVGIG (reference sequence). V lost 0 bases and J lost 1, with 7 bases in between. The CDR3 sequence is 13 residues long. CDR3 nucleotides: TGTGCCTGGAGTGTTTGGGGGTCCTACGAGCAGTACTTC. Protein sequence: CAWSVWGSYEQYF. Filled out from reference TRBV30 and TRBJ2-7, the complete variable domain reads SQTIHQWPATLVQPVGSPLSLECTVEGTSNPNLYWYRQAAGRGLQLLFYSVGIGQISSEVPQNLSASRPQDRQFILSSKKLLLSDSGFYLCAWSVWGSYEQYFGPGTRLTVT.

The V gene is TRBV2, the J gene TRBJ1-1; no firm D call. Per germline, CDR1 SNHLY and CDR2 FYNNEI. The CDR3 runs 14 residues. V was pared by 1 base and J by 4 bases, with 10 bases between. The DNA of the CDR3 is TGTGCCAGCAGTGAAGGACGGACGCGCACTGAAGCTTTCTTT. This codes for CASSEGRTRTEAFF.

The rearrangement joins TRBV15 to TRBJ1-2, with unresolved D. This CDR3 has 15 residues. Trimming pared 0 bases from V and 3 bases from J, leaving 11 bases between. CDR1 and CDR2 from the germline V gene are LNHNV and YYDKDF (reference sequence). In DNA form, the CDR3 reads TGTGCCACCAGCAGAGATAGAGCCAGCGACTATGGCTACACCTTC. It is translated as CATSRDRASDYGYTF.

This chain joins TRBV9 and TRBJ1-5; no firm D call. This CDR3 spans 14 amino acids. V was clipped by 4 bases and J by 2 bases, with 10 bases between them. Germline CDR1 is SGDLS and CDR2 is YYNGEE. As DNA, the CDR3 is TGTGCCAGCAGCTCCGGAAGGGGCAATCAGCCCCAGCATTTT. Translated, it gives CASSSGRGNQPQHF.

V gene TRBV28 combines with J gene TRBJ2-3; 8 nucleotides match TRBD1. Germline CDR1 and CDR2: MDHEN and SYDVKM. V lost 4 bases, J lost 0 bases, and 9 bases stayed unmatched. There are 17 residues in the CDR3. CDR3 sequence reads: CASSSPNRGWSTDTQYF. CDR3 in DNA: TGTGCCAGCAGTTCCCCAAACAGGGGGTGGAGCACAGATACGCAGTATTTT. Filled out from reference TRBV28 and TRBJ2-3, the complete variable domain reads DVKVTQSSRYLVKRTGEKVFLECVQDMDHENMFWYRQDPGLGLRLIYFSYDVKMKEKGDIPEGYSVSREKKERFSLILESASTNQTSMYLCASSSPNRGWSTDTQYFGPGTRLTVL.

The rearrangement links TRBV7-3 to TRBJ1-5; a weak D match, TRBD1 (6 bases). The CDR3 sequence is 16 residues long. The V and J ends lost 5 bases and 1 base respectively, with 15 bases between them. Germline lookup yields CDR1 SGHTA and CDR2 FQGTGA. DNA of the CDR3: TGTGCCAGCAGCCAAGACAGGACGGGCAGCAATCAGCCCCAGCATTTT. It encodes CASSQDRTGSNQPQHF.

The CDR3 DNA is TGCGCCAGCAGTCAGTGGACGGCCTGTCAGCCCCAGCATTTT. It codes for CASSQWTACQPQHF. This sequence joins TRBV23-1 and TRBJ1-5, with unresolved D. TRBV23-1 is treated as an ORF (open reading frame) with a function not yet certain. With 3 bases removed from V and 6 bases from J, the gap between germline ends came to 12 bases. There are 14 residues in the CDR3.

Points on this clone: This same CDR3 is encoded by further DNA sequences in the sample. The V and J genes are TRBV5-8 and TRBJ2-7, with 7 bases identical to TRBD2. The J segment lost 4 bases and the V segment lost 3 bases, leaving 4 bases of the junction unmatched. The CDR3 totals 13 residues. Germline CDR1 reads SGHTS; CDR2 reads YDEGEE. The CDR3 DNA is TGTGCCAGCAGCTGGGGCGGGGGTTACGAGCAGTACTTC. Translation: CASSWGGGYEQYF.

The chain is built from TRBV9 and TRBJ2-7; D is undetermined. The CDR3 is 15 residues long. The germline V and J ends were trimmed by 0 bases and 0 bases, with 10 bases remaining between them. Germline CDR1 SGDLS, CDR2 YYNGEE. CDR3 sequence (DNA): TGTGCCAGCAGCGTAGGGTCTACGAGCTCCTACGAGCAGTACTTC. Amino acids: CASSVGSTSSYEQYF.

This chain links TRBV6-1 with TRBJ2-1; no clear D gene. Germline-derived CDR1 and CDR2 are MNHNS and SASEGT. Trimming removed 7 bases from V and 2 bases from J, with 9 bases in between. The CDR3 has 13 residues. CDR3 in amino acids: CASNPPTYNEQFF. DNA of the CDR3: TGTGCCAGCAACCCCCCAACCTACAATGAGCAGTTCTTC.

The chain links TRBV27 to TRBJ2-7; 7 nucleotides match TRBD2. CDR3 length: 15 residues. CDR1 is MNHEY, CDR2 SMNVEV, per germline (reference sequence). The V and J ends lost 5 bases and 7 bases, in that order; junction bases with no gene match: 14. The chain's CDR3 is CASSPAGLSLSEQYF. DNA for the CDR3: TGTGCCAGCAGTCCAGCGGGACTAAGTCTTAGTGAGCAGTACTTC.

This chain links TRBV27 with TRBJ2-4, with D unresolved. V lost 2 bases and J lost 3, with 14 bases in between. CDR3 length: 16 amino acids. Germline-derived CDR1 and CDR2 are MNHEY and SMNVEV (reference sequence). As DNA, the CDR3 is TGTGCCAGCAGTTTAGGGCTTCCCCGAGGCAAAAACATTCAGTACTTC. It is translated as CASSLGLPRGKNIQYF.

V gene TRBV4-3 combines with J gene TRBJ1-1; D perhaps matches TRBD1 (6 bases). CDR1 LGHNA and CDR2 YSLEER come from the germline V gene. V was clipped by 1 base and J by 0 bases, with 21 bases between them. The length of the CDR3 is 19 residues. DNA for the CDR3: TGCGCCAGCAGCCAAGTCCTCCCCGACAGGATTTCCATGAACACTGAAGCTTTCTTT. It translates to CASSQVLPDRISMNTEAFF.

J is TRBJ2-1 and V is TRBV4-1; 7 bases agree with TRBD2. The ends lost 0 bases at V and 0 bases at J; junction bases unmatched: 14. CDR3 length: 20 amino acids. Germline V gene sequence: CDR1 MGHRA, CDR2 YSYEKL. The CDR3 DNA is TGCGCCAGCAGCCAAGAATCATGGGCTAGCGGAGTGAGCTCCTACAATGAGCAGTTCTTC. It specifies CASSQESWASGVSSYNEQFF.

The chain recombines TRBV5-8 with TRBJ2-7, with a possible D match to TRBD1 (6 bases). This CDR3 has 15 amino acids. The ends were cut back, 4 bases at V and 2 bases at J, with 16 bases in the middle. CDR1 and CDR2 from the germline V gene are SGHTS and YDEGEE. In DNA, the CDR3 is TGTGCCAGCAGCCCCATACGGACAGCGACCTACGAGCAGTACTTC. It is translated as CASSPIRTATYEQYF.

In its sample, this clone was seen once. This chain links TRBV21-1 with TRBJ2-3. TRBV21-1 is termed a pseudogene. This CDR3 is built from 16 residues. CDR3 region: CASSNPWRTRTDTQYF. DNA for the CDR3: TGTGCCAGCAGCAACCCTTGGCGGACGAGGACAGATACGCAGTATTTT.